This T cell receptor beta chain originates from a study of T cells after yellow fever vaccination. Study-wide results and limits: Detected again after the booster were most primary-vaccination clones, at about 96% CD4 and approximately 85% CD8. Weaker overall, the secondary response nonetheless peaked faster (day 5 versus 15).

Notes on this clonotype: What it recognizes is unknown.

This CDR3 has 13 amino acids. Germline V gene sequence: CDR1 ENHRY, CDR2 SYGVKD. The V segment lost 11 bases and the J segment 1 base; nucleotides outside the gene matches: 6. TCRdb used MiXCR to reprocess the 5' RACE reads, holding one entry per CDR3 protein. The data show tens of thousands of distinct CDR3 sequences, 7.3% seen once. This TCR came from a man aged 18 to 29 who received the YFV17D yellow fever vaccine. J is TRBJ1-1 and V is TRBV10-3; 8 bases match TRBD1. The sample was CD8+ T cells sorted from PBMCs, taken roughly 10 days after the first yellow fever vaccination. The CDR3 coding sequence is TGTGCCGCCGACAGGGGTGGGAACACTGAAGCTTTCTTT. This encodes CAADRGGNTEAFF.